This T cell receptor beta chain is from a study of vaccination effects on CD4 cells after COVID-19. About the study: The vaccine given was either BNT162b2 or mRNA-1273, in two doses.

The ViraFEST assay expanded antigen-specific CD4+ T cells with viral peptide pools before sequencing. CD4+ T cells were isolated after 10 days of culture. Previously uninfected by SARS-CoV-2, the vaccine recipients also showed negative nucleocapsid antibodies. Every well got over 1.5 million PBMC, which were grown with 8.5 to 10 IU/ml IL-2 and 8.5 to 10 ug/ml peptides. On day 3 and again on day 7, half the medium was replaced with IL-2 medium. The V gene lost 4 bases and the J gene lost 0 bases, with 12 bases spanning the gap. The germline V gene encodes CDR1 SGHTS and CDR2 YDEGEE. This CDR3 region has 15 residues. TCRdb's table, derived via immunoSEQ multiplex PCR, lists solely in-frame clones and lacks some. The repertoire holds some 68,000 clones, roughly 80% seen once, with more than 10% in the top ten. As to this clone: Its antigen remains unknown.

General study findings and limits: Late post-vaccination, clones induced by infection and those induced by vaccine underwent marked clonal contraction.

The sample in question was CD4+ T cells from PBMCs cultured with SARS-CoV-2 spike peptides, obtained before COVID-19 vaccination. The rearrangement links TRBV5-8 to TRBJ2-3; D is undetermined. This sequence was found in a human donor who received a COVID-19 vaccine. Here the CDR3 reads CASSARHVSTDTQYF. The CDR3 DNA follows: TGTGCCAGCAGCGCGAGACACGTTAGCACAGATACGCAGTATTTT.